The T cell receptor beta chain described here comes from a study of Graves' ophthalmopathy and Graves' hyperthyroidism. Amplification targeted the TCR beta CDR3 regions, with RNA transcripts as the source material. Following a first-round RT-PCR that used HTBI primers, a second-round multiplex PCR was carried out. TCRdb itself ran the multiplex PCR reads through MiXCR, one entry per CDR3 protein. The sample shows a few hundred thousand distinct CDR3 sequences, about 17% of them seen only once. The germline gives CDR1 LNHNV, CDR2 YYDKDF (reference sequence). The CDR3 spans 13 residues. V was trimmed by 1 base and J by 18 bases, leaving 16 bases between them.

The chain couples TRBV15 to TRBJ1-6; D gene uncertain. The source material was peripheral blood. The source of this sequence is an adult woman with stable Graves' hyperthyroidism. The CDR3 coding sequence is TGTGCCACCAGCAGAGTGAGGAATTCACACCGCCACTTT. This sequence encodes CATSRVRNSHRHF.